This TCR beta chain was observed in a study of identical twins. This clonotype has ten or more counts. Its specificity is not known. Germline V CDR1 and CDR2: SGHRS, YFSETQ. This CDR3 has 15 residues. V was clipped by 0 bases and J by 7 bases, with 16 bases between them. Study findings and constraints: In beta out-of-frame sequences, the excess sharing between twins was weaker. It was out-of-frame TCR alpha sharing in monozygotic twins that models underestimated.

It was template switching that added a universal primer site, and there were unique molecular identifiers on the cDNA. TCRdb reprocessed the 5' RACE reads via MiXCR and lists one record per CDR3 protein. The table records 500,000 to 700,000 distinct CDR3 sequences, under 8.5% of them present only once. The same data also contributed to another study, on yellow fever vaccine responses in identical twins.

This sequence was found in a woman between 18 and 30 years old in good health. The rearrangement uses TRBV5-1 and TRBJ1-2; the D is unclear. Specimen: PBMCs. The CDR3 DNA follows: TGCGCCAGCAGCTTGGGGTGGGGATCTGAAGTTGGCTACACCTTC. Translating it yields CASSLGWGSEVGYTF.